This TCR beta chain derives from a study of T-cell reconstitution after alpha-beta-depleted transplantation in children. Germline values: CDR1 MNHEY, CDR2 SMNVEV (reference sequence). Trimming cost V 4 bases and J 6 bases, with 12 bases left between them. CDR3 length: 13 amino acids. Unique molecular identifiers were incorporated into the prepared TCRbeta library. One entry per CDR3 protein results from TCRdb running MiXCR on the PCR reads. The repertoire holds 200,000 to 300,000 distinct CDR3 sequences, about 12% seen once, with about 2.4% in the top ten. This clonotype has at least ten counts. The chain is built from TRBV27 and TRBJ1-2, with D tentatively TRBD1 (5 bases). The TCR sequence derives from a human donor who donated a stem cell graft to a child with acute lymphoblastic leukemia. This specimen consisted of PBMCs from the stem cell graft donor, obtained from the stem cell graft. The CDR3 sequence: CASSSSAGHGYTF. Written as DNA, the CDR3 is TGTGCCAGCAGTTCATCCGCGGGGCATGGCTACACCTTC.